The rows below give T cell receptor beta chains drawn from one sample of a study of blood T cell repertoires in COVID-19. The repertoire was sequenced with immunoSEQ multiplex PCR; TCRdb's copy has only in-frame clones and lacks some. The sample holds about 140,000 clones; around 90% are singletons and the top ten take roughly 2.5%. The material sequenced was peripheral blood. These receptors all come from a human donor with COVID-19, enrolled during active disease. The donor label of this sample is uncertain. Both conserved end residues are part of each CDR3. A D gene is named only where the DNA matches it firmly. Size is stated for part of the rows, as once, few or many counts, or as a class when the clone is expanded.

v_gene	j_gene	d_gene	abundance	CDR3aa	CDR3nt
TRBV27	TRBJ2-7	-	once	CASSLSRQGGSYEQYF	TGTGCCAGCAGTTTATCGAGGCAGGGAGGTTCCTACGAGCAGTACTTC
TRBV2	TRBJ2-1	-	-	CASKNLGTSTHKFF	TGTGCCAGCAAGAACTTAGGGACTTCTACTCACAAGTTCTTC
TRBV5-1	TRBJ2-3	TRBD1	-	CASSLDRGLNTQYF	TGCGCCAGCAGCCTGGACAGGGGGCTGAACACGCAGTATTTT
TRBV28	TRBJ2-1	TRBD2	-	CASSSGRGRTGYNEQFF	TGTGCCAGCAGTTCTGGGCGCGGGAGGACGGGCTACAATGAGCAGTTCTTC
TRBV11-2	TRBJ2-7	-	-	CASSLDSPTWENYEQYF	TGTGCCAGCAGCTTAGATAGCCCCACTTGGGAGAATTACGAGCAGTACTTC
TRBV18	TRBJ2-7	-	-	CASSPSDYEQYF	TGTGCCAGCTCACCATCAGACTACGAGCAGTACTTC
TRBV6-5	TRBJ2-7	-	-	CASRRGTLAYEQYF	TGTGCCAGCAGACGCGGGACTCTGGCCTACGAGCAGTACTTC
TRBV7-9	TRBJ1-5	-	few	CASSLVNQPQHF	TGTGCCAGCAGCTTAGTAAATCAGCCCCAGCATTTT
TRBV7-2	TRBJ2-7	TRBD1	-	CASSSNHRGPYEQYF	TGTGCCAGCAGCTCCAACCACAGGGGACCTTACGAGCAGTACTTC
TRBV27	TRBJ2-1	TRBD1	-	CASSLHHGTGLNEQFF	TGTGCCAGCAGTCTCCACCATGGGACAGGGCTCAATGAGCAGTTCTTC
TRBV6-2/TRBV6-3	TRBJ2-2	-	-	CASSAGYNTGELFF	TGTGCCAGCAGCGCGGGCTACAACACCGGGGAGCTGTTTTTT
TRBV5-1	TRBJ2-2	-	-	CASKLGQQNTGELFF	TGCGCCAGCAAGTTGGGCCAACAGAACACCGGGGAGCTGTTTTTT
TRBV19	TRBJ2-7	-	-	CASRPSAGHTYEQYF	TGTGCCAGTAGACCTTCCGCCGGACACACCTACGAGCAGTACTTC
TRBV5-1	TRBJ2-5	TRBD2	-	CASSASSGASQETQYF	TGCGCCAGCAGCGCGTCTAGCGGGGCCAGCCAAGAGACCCAGTACTTC
TRBV6-1	TRBJ2-7	TRBD2	-	CASSELVPGLAEHYEQYF	TGTGCCAGCAGTGAACTAGTACCGGGACTAGCGGAGCATTACGAGCAGTACTTC
TRBV4-2	TRBJ2-2	-	few	CASSQDVGGAGGELFF	TGTGCCAGCAGCCAAGATGTTGGGGGGGCTGGCGGGGAGCTGTTTTTT
TRBV14	TRBJ1-2	-	-	CASSQEVRPNYGYTF	TGTGCCAGCAGCCAAGAGGTCAGGCCGAACTATGGCTACACCTTC
TRBV28	TRBJ2-1	-	-	CASSSPGYEQFF	TGTGCCAGCAGTTCTCCGGGATACGAGCAGTTCTTC
TRBV5-1	TRBJ2-5	-	-	CASSLAYRETQYF	TGCGCCAGCAGCTTGGCCTATCGGGAGACCCAGTACTTC
TRBV7-9	TRBJ2-3	TRBD2	-	CASIRGGAYLSSTDTQYF	TGTGCCAGCATACGCGGGGGGGCCTACCTATCTAGCACAGATACGCAGTATTTT
TRBV25-1	TRBJ2-7	TRBD1	-	CASSEGTGDYEQYF	TGTGCCAGCAGTGAAGGGACAGGGGACTACGAGCAGTACTTC
TRBV5-4	TRBJ2-5	TRBD1	-	CASSRGQGGETQYF	TGTGCCAGCAGCCGAGGACAGGGGGGAGAGACCCAGTACTTC
TRBV5-1	TRBJ1-3	-	few	CASSLDRGNTIYF	TGCGCCAGCAGCTTGGACAGGGGAAACACCATATATTTT
TRBV5-1	TRBJ2-7	TRBD2	-	CASSLGAGGPYEQYF	TGCGCCAGCAGCTTGGGAGCGGGGGGGCCCTACGAGCAGTACTTC
TRBV6-5	TRBJ1-2	-	-	CASSLLRGYGYTF	TGTGCCAGCAGCCTTCTCCGGGGCTATGGCTACACCTTC
TRBV3-1/TRBV3-2	TRBJ2-1	TRBD2	-	CASGLAGGNEQFF	TGTGCCAGCGGGCTAGCGGGCGGGAATGAGCAGTTCTTC
TRBV5-1	TRBJ2-7	TRBD2	-	CASSLGFLAGAFSYEQYF	TGCGCCAGCAGCTTGGGGTTTCTAGCGGGGGCGTTCTCCTACGAGCAGTACTTC
TRBV6-6	TRBJ1-6	-	-	CASSPTTGPIMDGYNNSPLHF	TGTGCCAGCAGTCCCACAACAGGTCCAATAATGGATGGGTATAATAATTCACCCCTCCACTTT
TRBV5-1	TRBJ1-1	-	-	CASSPRGTDLEAFF	TGCGCCAGCAGCCCCCGCGGGACCGACCTTGAAGCTTTCTTT
TRBV2	TRBJ1-1	-	-	CASSESPEAFF	TGTGCCAGCAGTGAGAGTCCTGAAGCTTTCTTT
TRBV11-2	TRBJ1-6	-	-	CASSPKATENSPLHF	TGTGCCAGCAGCCCCAAAGCGACAGAAAATTCACCCCTCCACTTT
TRBV9	TRBJ1-2	-	-	CASSLPGGPYGYTF	TGTGCCAGCAGCCTCCCCGGGGGGCCCTATGGCTACACCTTC
TRBV25-1	TRBJ2-7	TRBD1	-	CASRGDRDYSSYEQYF	TGTGCCAGCAGAGGGGACAGGGACTATAGCTCCTACGAGCAGTACTTC
TRBV5-1	TRBJ1-6	-	-	CASSPDGGNSPLHF	TGCGCCAGCAGCCCGGACGGGGGAAATTCACCCCTCCACTTT
TRBV6-5	TRBJ2-7	TRBD1	-	CASRPQGVWTYEQYF	TGTGCCAGCAGACCACAGGGGGTTTGGACCTACGAGCAGTACTTC
TRBV11-2	TRBJ1-6	TRBD1	-	CASSLIGGRNSPLHF	TGTGCCAGCAGCTTAATAGGGGGCCGGAATTCACCCCTCCACTTT
TRBV2	TRBJ1-2	-	few	CASTLGAEYGYTF	TGTGCCAGCACCCTTGGGGCGGAGTATGGCTACACCTTC
TRBV25-1	TRBJ2-2	TRBD1	-	CASSDLPGQKNTGELFF	TGTGCCAGCAGTGATCTTCCGGGACAGAAGAACACCGGGGAGCTGTTTTTT
TRBV3-1/TRBV3-2	TRBJ2-5	-	-	CASSPNQYQETQYF	TGTGCCAGCAGCCCAAATCAGTACCAAGAGACCCAGTACTTC
TRBV3-1/TRBV3-2	TRBJ2-7	-	-	CASSQDPRGSYEQYF	TGTGCCAGCAGCCAAGATCCCAGGGGAAGCTACGAGCAGTACTTC
TRBV6-1	TRBJ2-3	TRBD2	-	CASSETNLRGVDTQYF	TGTGCCAGCAGTGAAACCAATCTCCGGGGGGTGGATACGCAGTATTTT
TRBV19	TRBJ2-7	TRBD1	few	CASSPGTGVSYEQYF	TGTGCCAGTAGTCCCGGGACAGGGGTCTCCTACGAGCAGTACTTC
TRBV19	TRBJ2-5	TRBD2	-	CASSIAQRGNQETQYF	TGTGCCAGTAGTATTGCCCAGCGGGGTAACCAAGAGACCCAGTACTTC
TRBV7-9	TRBJ1-3	-	-	CASSLDTGYLSGNTIYF	TGTGCCAGCAGCTTAGATACCGGGTACCTCTCTGGAAACACCATATATTTT
TRBV5-5	TRBJ2-7	-	-	CASSLEAALEQYF	TGTGCCAGCAGCCTAGAAGCGGCCCTCGAGCAGTACTTC
TRBV19	TRBJ2-7	TRBD1	-	CASSVPGQGTREQYF	TGTGCCAGTAGTGTACCGGGACAGGGGACGCGGGAGCAGTACTTC
TRBV19	TRBJ2-2	-	-	CASSLYTGNTGELFF	TGTGCCAGTAGTTTATACACAGGGAACACCGGGGAGCTGTTTTTT
TRBV4-1	TRBJ1-5	-	-	CASSQTSGGGNQPQHF	TGCGCCAGCAGCCAGACCTCCGGGGGTGGCAATCAGCCCCAGCATTTT
TRBV7-2	TRBJ1-1	TRBD1	once	CASSWGQYTEAFF	TGTGCCAGCAGCTGGGGACAGTACACTGAAGCTTTCTTT
TRBV3-1/TRBV3-2	TRBJ2-5	TRBD2	once	CASSSLAGGDQETQYF	TGTGCCAGCAGCTCACTAGCGGGGGGCGACCAAGAGACCCAGTACTTC
TRBV19	TRBJ1-4	-	-	CASSTDVPREKLFF	TGTGCCAGTAGTACAGACGTACCTAGGGAAAAACTGTTTTTT